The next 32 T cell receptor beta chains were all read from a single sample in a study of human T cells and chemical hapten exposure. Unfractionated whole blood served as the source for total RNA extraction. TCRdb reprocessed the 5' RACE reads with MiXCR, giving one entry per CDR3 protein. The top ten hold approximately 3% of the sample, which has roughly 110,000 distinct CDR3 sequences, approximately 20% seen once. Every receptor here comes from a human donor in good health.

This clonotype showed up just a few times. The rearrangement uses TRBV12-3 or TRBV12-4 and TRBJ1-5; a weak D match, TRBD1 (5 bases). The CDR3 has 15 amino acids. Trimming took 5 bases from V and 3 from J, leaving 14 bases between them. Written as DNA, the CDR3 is TGTGCCAGCAGTAGGGGAGGTGGGCCCAATCAGCCCCAGCATTTT. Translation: CASSRGGGPNQPQHF.

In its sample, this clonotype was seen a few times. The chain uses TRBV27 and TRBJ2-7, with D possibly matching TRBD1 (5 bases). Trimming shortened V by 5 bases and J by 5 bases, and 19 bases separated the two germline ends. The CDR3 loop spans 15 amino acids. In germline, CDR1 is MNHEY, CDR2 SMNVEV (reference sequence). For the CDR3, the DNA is TGTGCCAGCAGTCGATCCCCGGACAAGGCCCACGAGCAGTACTTC. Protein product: CASSRSPDKAHEQYF.

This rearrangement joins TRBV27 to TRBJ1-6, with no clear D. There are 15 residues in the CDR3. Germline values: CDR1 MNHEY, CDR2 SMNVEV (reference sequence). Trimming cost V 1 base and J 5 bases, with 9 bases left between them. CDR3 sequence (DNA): TGTGCCAGCAGTTTATGGGCACTTGATAATTCACCCCTCCACTTT. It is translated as CASSLWALDNSPLHF.

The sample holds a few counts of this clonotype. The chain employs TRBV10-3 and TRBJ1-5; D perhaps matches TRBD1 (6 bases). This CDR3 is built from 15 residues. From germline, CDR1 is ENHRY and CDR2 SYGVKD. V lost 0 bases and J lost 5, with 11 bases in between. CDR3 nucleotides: TGTGCCATCAGTGAGTCGAGGGGGGGGCATCAGCCCCAGCATTTT. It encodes CAISESRGGHQPQHF.

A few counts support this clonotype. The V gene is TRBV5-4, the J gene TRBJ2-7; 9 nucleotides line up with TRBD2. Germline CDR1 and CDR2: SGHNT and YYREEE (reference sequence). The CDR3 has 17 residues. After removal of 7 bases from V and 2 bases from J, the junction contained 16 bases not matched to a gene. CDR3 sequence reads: CASRPAASGVKTYEQYF. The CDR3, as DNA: TGTGCCAGCCGCCCTGCGGCTAGCGGGGTCAAGACCTACGAGCAGTACTTC.

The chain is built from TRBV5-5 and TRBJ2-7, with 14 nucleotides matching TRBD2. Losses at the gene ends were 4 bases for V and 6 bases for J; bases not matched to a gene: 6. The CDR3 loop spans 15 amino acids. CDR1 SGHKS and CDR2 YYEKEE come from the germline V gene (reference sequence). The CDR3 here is CASSLDGLAGGEQYF. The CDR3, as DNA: TGTGCCAGCAGCCTTGATGGACTAGCGGGAGGCGAGCAGTACTTC.

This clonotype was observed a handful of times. The CDR3 DNA is TGTGCCAGCGCTCGATTCTCTGGGGCCAACGTCCTGACTTTC. It codes for CASARFSGANVLTF. The chain joins TRBV11-2 to TRBJ2-6; no clear D. CDR3 length equals 14 residues. Trimming took 8 bases from V and 0 from J, leaving 8 bases between them. The germline gives CDR1 SGHAT, CDR2 FQNNGV.

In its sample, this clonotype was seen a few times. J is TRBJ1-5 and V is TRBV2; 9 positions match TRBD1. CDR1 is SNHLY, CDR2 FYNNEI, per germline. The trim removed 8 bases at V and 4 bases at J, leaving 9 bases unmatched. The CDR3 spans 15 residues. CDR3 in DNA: TGTGCCAGCTTAGAACAGGGGGCACGGAATCAGCCCCAGCATTTT. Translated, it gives CASLEQGARNQPQHF.

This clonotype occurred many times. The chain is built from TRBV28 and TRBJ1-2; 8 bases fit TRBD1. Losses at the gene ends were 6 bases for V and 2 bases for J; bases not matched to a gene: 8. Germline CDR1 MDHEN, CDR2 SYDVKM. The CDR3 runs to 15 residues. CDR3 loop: CASRKTGGGNYGYTF. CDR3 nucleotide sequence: TGTGCCAGCAGGAAAACAGGGGGTGGAAACTATGGCTACACCTTC.

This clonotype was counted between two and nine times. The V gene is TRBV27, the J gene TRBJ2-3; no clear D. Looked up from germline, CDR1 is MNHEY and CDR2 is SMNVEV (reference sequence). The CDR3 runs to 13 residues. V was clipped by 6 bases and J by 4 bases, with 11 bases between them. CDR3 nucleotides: TGTGCCAGCAGCCCCTGGAGAGCAGATACGCAGTATTTT. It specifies CASSPWRADTQYF.

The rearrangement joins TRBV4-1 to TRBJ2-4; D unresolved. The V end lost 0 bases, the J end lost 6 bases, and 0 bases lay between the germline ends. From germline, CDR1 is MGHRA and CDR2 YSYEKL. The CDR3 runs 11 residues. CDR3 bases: TGCGCCAGCAGCCAAGAAAACATTCAGTACTTC. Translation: CASSQENIQYF.

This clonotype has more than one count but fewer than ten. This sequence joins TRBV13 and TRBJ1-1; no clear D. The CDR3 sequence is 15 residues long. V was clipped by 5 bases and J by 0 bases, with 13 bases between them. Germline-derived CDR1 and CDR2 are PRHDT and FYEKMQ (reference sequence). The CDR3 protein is CASSLDGNMNTEAFF. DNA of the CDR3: TGTGCCAGCAGCCTGGACGGAAACATGAACACTGAAGCTTTCTTT.

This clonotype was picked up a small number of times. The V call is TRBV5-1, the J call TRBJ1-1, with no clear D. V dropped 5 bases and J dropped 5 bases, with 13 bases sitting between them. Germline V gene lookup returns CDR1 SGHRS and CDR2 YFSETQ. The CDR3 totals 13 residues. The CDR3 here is CASRLVSETEAFF. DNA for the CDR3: TGCGCCAGCAGACTTGTTTCCGAGACTGAAGCTTTCTTT.

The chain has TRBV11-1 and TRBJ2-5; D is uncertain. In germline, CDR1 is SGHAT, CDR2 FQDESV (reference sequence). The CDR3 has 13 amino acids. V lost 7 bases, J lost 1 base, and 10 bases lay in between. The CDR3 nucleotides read TGTGCCAGCAACTCTCACCTCCAAGAGACCCAGTACTTC. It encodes CASNSHLQETQYF.

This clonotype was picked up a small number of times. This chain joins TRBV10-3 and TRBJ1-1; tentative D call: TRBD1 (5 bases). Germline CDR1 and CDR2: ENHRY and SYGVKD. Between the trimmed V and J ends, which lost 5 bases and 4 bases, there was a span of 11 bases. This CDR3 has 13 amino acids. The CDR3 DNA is TGTGCCATCAGTTTCGTCGGGGGCACTGAAGCTTTCTTT. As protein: CAISFVGGTEAFF.

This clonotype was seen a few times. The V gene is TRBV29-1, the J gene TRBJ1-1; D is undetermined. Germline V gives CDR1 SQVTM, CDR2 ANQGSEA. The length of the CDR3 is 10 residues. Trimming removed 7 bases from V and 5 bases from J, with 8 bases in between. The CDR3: CSGEDTEAFF. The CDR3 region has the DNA TGCAGCGGCGAGGATACTGAAGCTTTCTTT.

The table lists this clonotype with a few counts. This chain's CDR3 is CASSSWTSGNRDQYF. CDR3 sequence (DNA): TGTGCCAGCAGTTCTTGGACTAGCGGGAATAGAGATCAGTACTTC. V usage is TRBV6-2 or TRBV6-3 and J usage is TRBJ2-7; 12 nucleotides agree with TRBD2. The V gene's germline CDR1 is MNHEY and CDR2 SVGEGT. The CDR3 contains 15 residues. J gave up 10 bases and V 4 bases, and 11 bases lay outside the gene matches.

This CDR3 is CASSLDPGQSSFNYGYTF. The DNA of the CDR3 is TGCGCCAGCAGCTTGGACCCTGGACAGTCTTCCTTTAACTATGGCTACACCTTC. The gene calls are TRBV5-1 and TRBJ1-2; D may be TRBD1 (6 bases). CDR3 length: 18 residues. Germline CDR1 SGHRS, CDR2 YFSETQ. The germline V and J ends were trimmed by 0 bases and 1 base, with 19 bases remaining between them.

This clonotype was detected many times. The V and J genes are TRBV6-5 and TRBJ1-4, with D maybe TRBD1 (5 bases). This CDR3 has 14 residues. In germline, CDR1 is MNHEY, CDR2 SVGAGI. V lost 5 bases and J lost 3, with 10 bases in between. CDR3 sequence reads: CASSTGGANEKLFF. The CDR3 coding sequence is TGTGCCAGCAGTACCGGAGGGGCTAATGAAAAACTGTTTTTT.

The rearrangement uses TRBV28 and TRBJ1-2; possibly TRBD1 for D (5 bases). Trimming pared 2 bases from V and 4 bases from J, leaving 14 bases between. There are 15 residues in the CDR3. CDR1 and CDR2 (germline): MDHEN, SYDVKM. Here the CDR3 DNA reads TGTGCCAGCAGTTTAGCGGGGACTACGTTCTATGGCTACACCTTC. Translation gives CASSLAGTTFYGYTF.

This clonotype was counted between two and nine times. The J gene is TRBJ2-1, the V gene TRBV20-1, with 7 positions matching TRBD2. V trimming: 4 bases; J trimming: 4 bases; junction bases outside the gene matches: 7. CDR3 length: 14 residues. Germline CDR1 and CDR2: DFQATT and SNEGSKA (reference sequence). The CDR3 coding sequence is TGCAGTGCTATTGGACTAGGGCGGTACAATGAGCAGTTCTTC. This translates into CSAIGLGRYNEQFF.

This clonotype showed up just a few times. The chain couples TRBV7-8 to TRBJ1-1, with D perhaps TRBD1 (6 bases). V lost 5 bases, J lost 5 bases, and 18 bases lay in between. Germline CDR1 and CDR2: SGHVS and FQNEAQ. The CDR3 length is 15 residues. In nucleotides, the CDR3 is TGTGCCAGCAGCCCGACGGACAGCCAGGTGACTGAAGCTTTCTTT. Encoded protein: CASSPTDSQVTEAFF.

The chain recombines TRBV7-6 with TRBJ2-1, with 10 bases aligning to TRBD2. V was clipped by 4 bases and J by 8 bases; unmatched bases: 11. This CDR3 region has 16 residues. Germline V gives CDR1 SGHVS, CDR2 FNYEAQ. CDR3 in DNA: TGTGCCAGCAGCTCATCGGGGCTAGCGGGAGTCGATGAGCAGTTCTTC. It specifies CASSSSGLAGVDEQFF.

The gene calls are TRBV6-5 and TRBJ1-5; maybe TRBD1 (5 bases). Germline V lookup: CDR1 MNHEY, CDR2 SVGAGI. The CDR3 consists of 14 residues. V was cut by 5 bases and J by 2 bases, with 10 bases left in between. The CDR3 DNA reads TGTGCCAGCAGTCCCACCAGGGGCAATCAGCCCCAGCATTTT. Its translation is CASSPTRGNQPQHF.

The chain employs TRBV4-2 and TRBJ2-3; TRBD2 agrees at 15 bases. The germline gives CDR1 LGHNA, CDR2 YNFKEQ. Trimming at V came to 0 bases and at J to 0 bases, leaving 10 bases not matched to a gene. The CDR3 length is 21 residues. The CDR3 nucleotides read TGTGCCAGCAGCCAAGAGGGGGGACTAGCGGGAGGACTTTATAGCACAGATACGCAGTATTTT. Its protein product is CASSQEGGLAGGLYSTDTQYF.

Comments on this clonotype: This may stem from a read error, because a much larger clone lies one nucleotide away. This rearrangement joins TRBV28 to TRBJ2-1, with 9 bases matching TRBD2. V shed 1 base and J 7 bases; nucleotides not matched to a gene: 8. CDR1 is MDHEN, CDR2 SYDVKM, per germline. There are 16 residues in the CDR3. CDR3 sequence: CASSLYGLARGNEQFF. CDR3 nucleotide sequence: TGTGCCAGCAGTTTATACGGACTAGCGAGGGGTAATGAGCAGTTCTTC.

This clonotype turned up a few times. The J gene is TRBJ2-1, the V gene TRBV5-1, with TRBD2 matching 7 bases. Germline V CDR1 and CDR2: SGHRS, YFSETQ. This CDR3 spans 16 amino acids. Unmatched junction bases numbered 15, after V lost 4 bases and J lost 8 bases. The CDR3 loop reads CASSRGVGSRLDEQFF. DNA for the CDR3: TGCGCCAGCAGCCGGGGGGTTGGGAGCCGGTTGGATGAGCAGTTCTTC.

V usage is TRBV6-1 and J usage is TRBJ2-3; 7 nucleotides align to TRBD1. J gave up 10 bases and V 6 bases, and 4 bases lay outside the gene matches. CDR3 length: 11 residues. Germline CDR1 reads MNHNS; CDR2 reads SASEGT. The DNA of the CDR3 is TGTGCCAGCAGACCGGGACAGCCGCAGTATTTT. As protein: CASRPGQPQYF.

The CDR3 DNA reads TGTGCCAGCAGTTCCTACGAAGGGGGGACTGAAGCTTTCTTT. It translates to CASSSYEGGTEAFF. The chain couples TRBV6-5 to TRBJ1-1; TRBD1 is a possible D gene (6 bases). V lost 4 bases and J lost 5, with 14 bases in between. Germline assignment: CDR1 MNHEY and CDR2 SVGAGI. The CDR3 runs to 14 residues.

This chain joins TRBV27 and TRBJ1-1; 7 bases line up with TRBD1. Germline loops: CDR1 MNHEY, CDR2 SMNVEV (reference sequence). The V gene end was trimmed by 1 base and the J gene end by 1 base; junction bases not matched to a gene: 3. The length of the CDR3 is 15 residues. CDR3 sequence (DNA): TGTGCCAGCAGTTTATTGCCAGGGGGGAACACTGAAGCTTTCTTT. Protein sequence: CASSLLPGGNTEAFF.

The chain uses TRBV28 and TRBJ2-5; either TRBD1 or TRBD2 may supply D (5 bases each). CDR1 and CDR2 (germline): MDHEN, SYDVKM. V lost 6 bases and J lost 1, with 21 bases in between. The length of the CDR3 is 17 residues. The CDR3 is CASRDISTGTAQETQYF. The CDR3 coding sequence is TGTGCCAGCAGGGACATATCTACCGGGACCGCCCAAGAGACCCAGTACTTC. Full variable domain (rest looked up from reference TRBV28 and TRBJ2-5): DVKVTQSSRYLVKRTGEKVFLECVQDMDHENMFWYRQDPGLGLRLIYFSYDVKMKEKGDIPEGYSVSREKKERFSLILESASTNQTSMYLCASRDISTGTAQETQYFGPGTRLLVL.

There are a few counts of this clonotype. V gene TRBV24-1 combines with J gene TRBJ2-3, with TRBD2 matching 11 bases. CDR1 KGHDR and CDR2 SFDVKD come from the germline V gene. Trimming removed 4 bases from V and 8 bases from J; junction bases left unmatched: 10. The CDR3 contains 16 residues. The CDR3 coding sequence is TGTGCCACCAGTGACCCCACTAGCGGGAGAGTAGGTACGCAGTATTTT. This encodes CATSDPTSGRVGTQYF.